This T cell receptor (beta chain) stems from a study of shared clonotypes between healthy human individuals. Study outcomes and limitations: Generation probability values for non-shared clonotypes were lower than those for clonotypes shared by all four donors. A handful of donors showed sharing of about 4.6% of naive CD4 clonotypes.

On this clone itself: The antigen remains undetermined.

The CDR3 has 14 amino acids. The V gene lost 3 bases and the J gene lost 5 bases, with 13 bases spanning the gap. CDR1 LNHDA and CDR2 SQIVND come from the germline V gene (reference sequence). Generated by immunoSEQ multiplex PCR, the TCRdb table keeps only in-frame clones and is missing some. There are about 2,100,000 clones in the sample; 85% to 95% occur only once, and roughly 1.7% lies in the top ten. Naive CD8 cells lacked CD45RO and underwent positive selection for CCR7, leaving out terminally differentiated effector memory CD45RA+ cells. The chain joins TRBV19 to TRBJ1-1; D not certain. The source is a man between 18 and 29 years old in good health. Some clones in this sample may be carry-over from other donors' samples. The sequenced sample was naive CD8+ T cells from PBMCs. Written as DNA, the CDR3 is TGTGCCAGTAGTATTAGCCCCGGAGAGACTGAAGCTTTCTTT. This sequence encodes CASSISPGETEAFF.